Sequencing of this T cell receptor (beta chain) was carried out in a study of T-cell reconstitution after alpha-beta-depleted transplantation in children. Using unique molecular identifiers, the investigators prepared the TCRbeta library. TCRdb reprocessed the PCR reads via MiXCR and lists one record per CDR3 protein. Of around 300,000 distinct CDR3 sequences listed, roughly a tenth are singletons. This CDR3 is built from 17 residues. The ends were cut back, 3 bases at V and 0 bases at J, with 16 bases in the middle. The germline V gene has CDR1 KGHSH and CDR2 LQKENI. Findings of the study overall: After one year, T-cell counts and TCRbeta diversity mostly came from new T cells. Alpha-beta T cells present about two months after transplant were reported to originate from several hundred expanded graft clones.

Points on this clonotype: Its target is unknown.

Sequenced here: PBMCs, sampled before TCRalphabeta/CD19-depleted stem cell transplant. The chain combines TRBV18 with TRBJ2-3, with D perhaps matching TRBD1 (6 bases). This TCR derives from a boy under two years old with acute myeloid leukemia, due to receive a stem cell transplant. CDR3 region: CASSPFLQGPSTDTQYF. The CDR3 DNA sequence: TGTGCCAGCTCACCCTTTCTACAGGGCCCTAGCACAGATACGCAGTATTTT.